These 5 T cell receptor beta chains were sequenced from one sample in a study of cytomegalovirus exposure and HLA in healthy donors (dated by TCRdb to about 2017). Libraries were prepared through the immunoSEQ multiplex PCR assay. The multiplex PCR relied on a mix of 60 forward primers for TCR Vbeta segments and 13 reverse primers for TCR Jbeta segments. The source is immuneACCESS, and TCRdb retained only in-frame sequences with V and J called. Part of the clones is not carried over; for the studies checked, unresolved V genes explain less than half of this, and the remainder is unexplained. The sample table holds 140,000 to 150,000 clones, of which around four fifths were seen once. The ten largest clones add up to under 10% of the sample. What was sequenced was PBMCs. The receptors come from a woman aged 60-75 years in good health and CMV-seropositive.

The chain employs TRBV5-6 and TRBJ1-1; D ambiguous. The germline V gene has CDR1 SGHDT and CDR2 YYEEEE. V was shortened by 3 bases and J by 5 bases, with 8 bases between the two germline ends. The CDR3 is made up of 12 amino acids. CDR3 sequence: CASSWRDTEAFF. The CDR3 region has the DNA TGTGCCAGCAGCTGGAGGGATACTGAAGCTTTCTTT.

The V and J genes are TRBV11-3 and TRBJ2-1; 7 bases are shared with TRBD2. Germline lookup yields CDR1 SGHNT and CDR2 YENEEA. V was pared by 0 bases and J by 3 bases, with 8 bases of the junction left unmatched. The CDR3 runs to 17 residues. The CDR3 coding sequence is TGTGCCAGCAGCTTAGAACTAGCTAGCGGATACTACAATGAGCAGTTCTTC. This gives the protein CASSLELASGYYNEQFF.

DNA for the CDR3: TGTGCCAGCAGCCTTCGGAGGGCGGAGACCCAGTACTTC. Its translation is CASSLRRAETQYF. The J gene is TRBJ2-5, the V gene TRBV7-3; possibly TRBD2 for D (6 bases). Trimming removed 5 bases at V and 5 bases at J, with 12 bases between. This CDR3 region has 13 residues. CDR1 SGHTA and CDR2 FQGTGA come from the germline V gene.

The chain employs TRBV10-1 and TRBJ2-7, with D possibly matching TRBD1 (6 bases). CDR1 and CDR2 (germline): WNHNN, SYGVQD (reference sequence). V was cut by 8 bases and J by 2 bases, with 10 bases left in between. This CDR3 is built from 12 residues. CDR3 sequence: CASAGATYEQYF. In nucleotides, the CDR3 is TGCGCCAGCGCAGGGGCCACCTACGAGCAGTACTTC.

V is TRBV28 and J is TRBJ1-2; D remains ambiguous. Germline assignment: CDR1 MDHEN and CDR2 SYDVKM. The CDR3 length is 13 residues. Deletions cut 6 bases from V and 4 bases from J, with 12 bases between. CDR3 amino acids: CASRPDGLYGYTF. The CDR3 coding sequence is TGTGCCAGCAGACCAGACGGACTCTATGGCTACACCTTC.